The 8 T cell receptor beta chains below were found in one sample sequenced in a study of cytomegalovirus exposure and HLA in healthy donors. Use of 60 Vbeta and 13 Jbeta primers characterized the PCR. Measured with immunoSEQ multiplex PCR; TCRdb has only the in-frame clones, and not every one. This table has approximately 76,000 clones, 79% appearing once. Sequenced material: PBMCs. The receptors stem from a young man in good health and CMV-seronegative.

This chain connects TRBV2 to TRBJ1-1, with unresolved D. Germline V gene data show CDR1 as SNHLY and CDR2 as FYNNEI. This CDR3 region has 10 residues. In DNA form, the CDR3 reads TGTGCAACCCGGGGAACTGAAGCTTTCTTT. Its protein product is CATRGTEAFF.

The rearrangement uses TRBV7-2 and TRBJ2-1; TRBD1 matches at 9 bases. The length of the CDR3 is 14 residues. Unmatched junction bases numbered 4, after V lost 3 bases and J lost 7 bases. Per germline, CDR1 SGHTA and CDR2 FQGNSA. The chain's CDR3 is CASSFDRGGNEQFF. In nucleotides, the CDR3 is TGTGCCAGCAGCTTCGACAGGGGGGGAAATGAGCAGTTCTTC.

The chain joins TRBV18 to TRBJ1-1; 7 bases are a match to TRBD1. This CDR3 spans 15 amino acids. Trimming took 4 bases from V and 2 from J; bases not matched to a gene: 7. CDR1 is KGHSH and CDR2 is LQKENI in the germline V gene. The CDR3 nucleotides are TGTGCCAGCTCACGTGGGTCAGGGGGTAACACTGAAGCTTTCTTT. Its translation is CASSRGSGGNTEAFF.

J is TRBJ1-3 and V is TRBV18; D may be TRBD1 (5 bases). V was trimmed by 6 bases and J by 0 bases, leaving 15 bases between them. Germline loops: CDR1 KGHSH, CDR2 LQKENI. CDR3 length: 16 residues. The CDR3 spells CASSHQGRDSGNTIYF. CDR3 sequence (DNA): TGTGCCAGCTCCCACCAGGGCCGAGACTCTGGAAACACCATATATTTT.

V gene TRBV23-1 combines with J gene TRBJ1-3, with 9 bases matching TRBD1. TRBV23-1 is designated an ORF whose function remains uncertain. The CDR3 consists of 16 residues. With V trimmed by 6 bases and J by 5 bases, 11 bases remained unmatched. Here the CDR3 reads CASSNGTGTFRNTIYF. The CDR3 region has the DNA TGCGCCAGCAGCAACGGGACAGGGACTTTCAGAAACACCATATATTTT.

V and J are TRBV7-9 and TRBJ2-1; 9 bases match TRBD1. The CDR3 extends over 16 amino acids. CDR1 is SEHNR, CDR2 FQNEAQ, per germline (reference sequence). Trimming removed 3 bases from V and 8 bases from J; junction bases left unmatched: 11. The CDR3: CASSLKSGQGRDEQFF. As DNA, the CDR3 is TGTGCCAGCAGCTTGAAATCGGGACAGGGTAGAGATGAGCAGTTCTTC.

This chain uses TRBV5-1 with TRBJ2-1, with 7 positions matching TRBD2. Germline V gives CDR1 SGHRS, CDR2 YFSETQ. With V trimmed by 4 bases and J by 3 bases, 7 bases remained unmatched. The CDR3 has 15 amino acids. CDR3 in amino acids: CASSVTSEYYNEQFF. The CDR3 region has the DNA TGCGCCAGCAGCGTCACTAGCGAGTACTACAATGAGCAGTTCTTC. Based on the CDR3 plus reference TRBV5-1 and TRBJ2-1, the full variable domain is KAGVTQTPRYLIKTRGQQVTLSCSPISGHRSVSWYQQTPGQGLQFLFEYFSETQRNKGNFPGRFSGRQFSNSRSEMNVSTLELGDSALYLCASSVTSEYYNEQFFGPGTRLTVL.

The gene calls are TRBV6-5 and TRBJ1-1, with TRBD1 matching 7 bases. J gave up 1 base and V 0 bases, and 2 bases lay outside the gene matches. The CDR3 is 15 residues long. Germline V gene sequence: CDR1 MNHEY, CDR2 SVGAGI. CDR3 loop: CASSYSKGANTEAFF. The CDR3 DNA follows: TGTGCCAGCAGTTACTCGAAGGGGGCGAACACTGAAGCTTTCTTT.